Listed below are T cell receptor beta chains from one sample, sequenced in a study of T cell repertoires in cytomegalovirus infection. TCRdb reanalysed the reads using MiXCR and keeps one entry per CDR3 protein. The repertoire holds approximately 630,000 distinct CDR3 sequences, 20% to 30% seen once, with roughly 8% in the top ten. The sequenced material came from CD8+ T cells from PBMCs. Every receptor here comes from a human donor in good health (CMV status not recorded). Some clones in this sample may be carry-over from other donors' samples. Each CDR3 is given with its conserved first and last residue. The D gene is left open where the match is weak. Size is omitted from some rows. Given values are once, few, many or a class for expanded clones.

V gene: TRBV20-1
D gene: TRBD2
CDR3 length: 14
clone size: .
J gene: TRBJ2-1
CDR3 DNA: TGCAGTGGTATGACTAGCGGGGACCTCGATGAGCAGTTCTTC
CDR3 protein: CSGMTSGDLDEQFF

V gene: TRBV7-6
D gene: .
CDR3 length: 16
clone size: few
J gene: TRBJ2-7
CDR3 DNA: TGTGCCAGCAGCTCTGACGCCGGGCCAAAGGTCTACGAGCAGTACTTC
CDR3 protein: CASSSDAGPKVYEQYF

V gene: TRBV29-1
D gene: TRBD1
CDR3 length: 14
clone size: .
J gene: TRBJ2-1
CDR3 DNA: TGCAGCGTTGAAGTACCTAACAGGGGCAATGAGCAGTTCTTC
CDR3 protein: CSVEVPNRGNEQFF

V gene: TRBV29-1
D gene: .
CDR3 length: 13
clone size: few
J gene: TRBJ1-2
CDR3 DNA: TGCAGCGCGGACATGGGCACGTCGAATGGCTACACCTTC
CDR3 protein: CSADMGTSNGYTF

V gene: TRBV11-1
D gene: .
CDR3 length: 15
clone size: .
J gene: TRBJ1-1
CDR3 DNA: TGTGCCAGCAGCTTAGCGAAACAGAGGAGGACTGAAGCTTTCTTT
CDR3 protein: CASSLAKQRRTEAFF

V gene: TRBV28
D gene: .
CDR3 length: 14
clone size: few
J gene: TRBJ2-5
CDR3 DNA: TGTGCCAGCAAACTTAGTGCTGGGTGGGAGACCCAGTACTTC
CDR3 protein: CASKLSAGWETQYF

V gene: TRBV6-5
D gene: .
CDR3 length: 15
clone size: many
J gene: TRBJ1-3
CDR3 DNA: TGTGCCAGCAGTTACTCGATGGCAGCCGGAAACACCATATATTTT
CDR3 protein: CASSYSMAAGNTIYF

V gene: TRBV23-1
D gene: TRBD1
CDR3 length: 20
clone size: few
J gene: TRBJ2-4
CDR3 DNA: TGCGCCAGCAGTCAATCAGGGCCTCCCTACAGGGGGCCGGCCAAAAACATTCAGTACTTC
CDR3 protein: CASSQSGPPYRGPAKNIQYF

V gene: TRBV7-8
D gene: TRBD2
CDR3 length: 15
clone size: many
J gene: TRBJ2-7
CDR3 DNA: TGTGCCAGCAGCTTTGATACTAGCGGCTCCTACGAGCAGTACTTC
CDR3 protein: CASSFDTSGSYEQYF

V gene: TRBV29-1
D gene: .
CDR3 length: 12
clone size: .
J gene: TRBJ2-2
CDR3 DNA: TGCAGCGTAGAGACAGTCCCTGGGGAGCTGTTTTTT
CDR3 protein: CSVETVPGELFF

V gene: TRBV29-1
D gene: TRBD1
CDR3 length: 14
clone size: few
J gene: TRBJ2-3
CDR3 DNA: TGCAGCGTTGAAGGGGACAGCCAAACAGATACGCAGTATTTT
CDR3 protein: CSVEGDSQTDTQYF

V gene: TRBV7-2
D gene: TRBD1
CDR3 length: 16
clone size: few
J gene: TRBJ1-2
CDR3 DNA: TGTGCCAGCAGCCAGAGGGGGACAGGGGGGTTCTATGGCTACACCTTC
CDR3 protein: CASSQRGTGGFYGYTF

V gene: TRBV4-1
D gene: .
CDR3 length: 15
clone size: .
J gene: TRBJ1-1
CDR3 DNA: TGCGCCAGCAGCCAAGATCTCCCGGGGCCCACTGAAGCTTTCTTT
CDR3 protein: CASSQDLPGPTEAFF

V gene: TRBV29-1
D gene: .
CDR3 length: 14
clone size: few
J gene: TRBJ2-5
CDR3 DNA: TGCAGCGTCCATAGGGACGCTCACCAAGAGACCCAGTACTTC
CDR3 protein: CSVHRDAHQETQYF

V gene: TRBV20-1
D gene: .
CDR3 length: 17
clone size: few
J gene: TRBJ1-1
CDR3 DNA: TGCAGTGCTAGAGATCTAAAGATGCTCGGCGGGAACACTGAAGCTTTCTTT
CDR3 protein: CSARDLKMLGGNTEAFF

V gene: TRBV7-9
D gene: .
CDR3 length: 16
clone size: .
J gene: TRBJ2-1
CDR3 DNA: TGTGCCAGCAGCCCAAGGGGGGGACACAACTACAATGAGCAGTTCTTC
CDR3 protein: CASSPRGGHNYNEQFF

V gene: TRBV7-2
D gene: TRBD1
CDR3 length: 15
clone size: .
J gene: TRBJ1-4
CDR3 DNA: TGTGCCAGCAGCTCACAGGGGTGGGATAATGAAAAACTGTTTTTT
CDR3 protein: CASSSQGWDNEKLFF

V gene: TRBV5-5
D gene: TRBD1
CDR3 length: 17
clone size: few
J gene: TRBJ1-2
CDR3 DNA: TGTGCCAGCAGCTTGTCCTATTACGACAGGGAAAGCTATGGCTACACCTTC
CDR3 protein: CASSLSYYDRESYGYTF

V gene: TRBV20-1
D gene: TRBD1
CDR3 length: 14
clone size: .
J gene: TRBJ2-1
CDR3 DNA: TGCAGTGCCCCGGGACAGGCCTTCGTCAATGAGCAGTTCTTC
CDR3 protein: CSAPGQAFVNEQFF

V gene: TRBV2
D gene: .
CDR3 length: 15
clone size: .
J gene: TRBJ2-3
CDR3 DNA: TGTGCCAGCCCCAAGGGAGGGGGAAGCACCGATACGCAGTATTTT
CDR3 protein: CASPKGGGSTDTQYF

V gene: TRBV7-9
D gene: .
CDR3 length: 13
clone size: many
J gene: TRBJ1-2
CDR3 DNA: TGTGCCAGCAGCTTAGAGGTCAAACGGGGCTACACCTTC
CDR3 protein: CASSLEVKRGYTF

V gene: TRBV19
D gene: .
CDR3 length: 16
clone size: many
J gene: TRBJ1-6
CDR3 DNA: TGTGCCAGTAGTTACGGCGGGAGCTCCTATAATTCACCCCTCCACTTT
CDR3 protein: CASSYGGSSYNSPLHF

V gene: TRBV7-8
D gene: .
CDR3 length: 14
clone size: many
J gene: TRBJ2-7
CDR3 DNA: TGTGCCAGCAGCCTGACGTGGGGACCGCGAGAGCAGTACTTC
CDR3 protein: CASSLTWGPREQYF

V gene: TRBV7-2
D gene: .
CDR3 length: 13
clone size: .
J gene: TRBJ2-1
CDR3 DNA: TGTGCCAGCACCTTCCAGAGGAGTGGTGAGCAGTTCTTC
CDR3 protein: CASTFQRSGEQFF

V gene: TRBV4-3
D gene: .
CDR3 length: 14
clone size: .
J gene: TRBJ1-5
CDR3 DNA: TGCGCCAGCAGCCCGGGGGCGTTTAATCAGCCCCAGCATTTT
CDR3 protein: CASSPGAFNQPQHF

V gene: TRBV5-5
D gene: .
CDR3 length: 15
clone size: .
J gene: TRBJ1-5
CDR3 DNA: TGTGCCAGCAGCTTGGCGGGGTTGGGGAACCAGCCCCAGCATTTT
CDR3 protein: CASSLAGLGNQPQHF

V gene: TRBV10-3
D gene: TRBD1
CDR3 length: 15
clone size: few
J gene: TRBJ1-1
CDR3 DNA: TGTGCCATCAGGGGACAGGGGGCGGTGAACACTGAAGCTTTCTTT
CDR3 protein: CAIRGQGAVNTEAFF

V gene: TRBV28
D gene: .
CDR3 length: 14
clone size: many
J gene: TRBJ2-7
CDR3 DNA: TGTGCCAGCAGTTTAGGTCTAGCCGCCTACGAGCAGTACTTC
CDR3 protein: CASSLGLAAYEQYF

V gene: TRBV11-1
D gene: .
CDR3 length: 14
clone size: few
J gene: TRBJ2-1
CDR3 DNA: TGTGCCAGCAGCCCGGATATAGGGTACAATGAGCAGTTCTTC
CDR3 protein: CASSPDIGYNEQFF

V gene: TRBV6-5
D gene: TRBD2
CDR3 length: 17
clone size: .
J gene: TRBJ2-6
CDR3 DNA: TGTGCCAGCAGTTCCGACCGGACTAGCGAGGGGTCTAACGTCCTGACTTTC
CDR3 protein: CASSSDRTSEGSNVLTF

V gene: TRBV6-2/TRBV6-3
D gene: .
CDR3 length: 14
clone size: .
J gene: TRBJ2-1
CDR3 DNA: TGTGCCAGCAGTTACAAAAGGGGCTACAATGAGCAGTTCTTC
CDR3 protein: CASSYKRGYNEQFF

V gene: TRBV7-9
D gene: TRBD1
CDR3 length: 17
clone size: many
J gene: TRBJ1-6
CDR3 DNA: TGTGCCAGCAGCTCCGGGACAGCGCTTGCCTATAATTCACCCCTCCACTTT
CDR3 protein: CASSSGTALAYNSPLHF

V gene: TRBV20-1
D gene: TRBD2
CDR3 length: 14
clone size: .
J gene: TRBJ2-1
CDR3 DNA: TGCAGTGCCCCCGGGACTAGGGTCTACAATGAGCAGTTCTTC
CDR3 protein: CSAPGTRVYNEQFF

V gene: TRBV4-1
D gene: .
CDR3 length: 15
clone size: .
J gene: TRBJ2-3
CDR3 DNA: TGCGCCAGCAGCCCACGGGGGACATCGGAAGATACGCAGTATTTT
CDR3 protein: CASSPRGTSEDTQYF

V gene: TRBV18
D gene: .
CDR3 length: 12
clone size: .
J gene: TRBJ2-1
CDR3 DNA: TGTGCCAGCTCACCACGGGCGAATGAGCAGTTCTTC
CDR3 protein: CASSPRANEQFF

V gene: TRBV20-1
D gene: .
CDR3 length: 13
clone size: .
J gene: TRBJ2-1
CDR3 DNA: TGCAGTGCGACAAACGATTTCCTTAATGAGCAGTTCTTC
CDR3 protein: CSATNDFLNEQFF

V gene: TRBV20-1
D gene: TRBD2
CDR3 length: 17
clone size: .
J gene: TRBJ2-3
CDR3 DNA: TGCAGTGCTAAACAACCCTCCACTAGCGGGGCGGGAGATACGCAGTATTTT
CDR3 protein: CSAKQPSTSGAGDTQYF

V gene: TRBV14
D gene: .
CDR3 length: 18
clone size: .
J gene: TRBJ2-1
CDR3 DNA: TGTGCCAGCAGCCAGCCGGGACTCCCGGTAGGCCCCTACAATGAGCAGTTCTTC
CDR3 protein: CASSQPGLPVGPYNEQFF

V gene: TRBV12-3/TRBV12-4
D gene: TRBD2
CDR3 length: 14
clone size: once
J gene: TRBJ2-1
CDR3 DNA: TGTGCCAGCCTAACTAGCGGGGGGGCCGATGAGCAGTTCTTC
CDR3 protein: CASLTSGGADEQFF

V gene: TRBV2
D gene: .
CDR3 length: 13
clone size: few
J gene: TRBJ2-2
CDR3 DNA: TGTGCCAGCCCGGGCGGAGGGACCGGGGAGCTGTTTTTT
CDR3 protein: CASPGGGTGELFF

V gene: TRBV6-1
D gene: .
CDR3 length: 15
clone size: many
J gene: TRBJ1-5
CDR3 DNA: TGTGCCAGCAGTAGGACAAGACTTAGCAATCAGCCCCAGCATTTT
CDR3 protein: CASSRTRLSNQPQHF

V gene: TRBV7-8
D gene: .
CDR3 length: 16
clone size: few
J gene: TRBJ2-2
CDR3 DNA: TGTGCCAGCAGCCTCCGGGGGATAGCGAACACCGGGGAGCTGTTTTTT
CDR3 protein: CASSLRGIANTGELFF

V gene: TRBV20-1
D gene: TRBD2
CDR3 length: 18
clone size: .
J gene: TRBJ2-3
CDR3 DNA: TGCAGTGCTAGAGATTTCGGACTAGCGGGGGGACGCACAGATACGCAGTATTTT
CDR3 protein: CSARDFGLAGGRTDTQYF

V gene: TRBV12-3/TRBV12-4
D gene: .
CDR3 length: 13
clone size: few
J gene: TRBJ2-7
CDR3 DNA: TGTGCCAGCAGTTTGCAGGGTTGGTACGAGCAGTACTTC
CDR3 protein: CASSLQGWYEQYF

V gene: TRBV29-1
D gene: .
CDR3 length: 10
clone size: few
J gene: TRBJ2-1
CDR3 DNA: TGCAGCGTTTGGAGGGATGAGCAGTTCTTC
CDR3 protein: CSVWRDEQFF

V gene: TRBV7-2
D gene: .
CDR3 length: 14
clone size: .
J gene: TRBJ1-1
CDR3 DNA: TGTGCCAGCAGATGGGGGACGGGGGTCCCTGAAGTTTTCTTT
CDR3 protein: CASRWGTGVPEVFF

V gene: TRBV6-1
D gene: .
CDR3 length: 14
clone size: .
J gene: TRBJ2-7
CDR3 DNA: TGTGCCAGCAGTGAAGACGGGTATTTCTACGAGCAGTACTTC
CDR3 protein: CASSEDGYFYEQYF

V gene: TRBV19
D gene: .
CDR3 length: 12
clone size: .
J gene: TRBJ1-2
CDR3 DNA: TGTGCCAGTAGTACGACTGACTATGGCTACACCTTC
CDR3 protein: CASSTTDYGYTF

V gene: TRBV14
D gene: TRBD1
CDR3 length: 15
clone size: .
J gene: TRBJ2-4
CDR3 DNA: TGTGCCAGCAGTCCTCCTGGGACAGGGAAAAACATTCAGTACTTC
CDR3 protein: CASSPPGTGKNIQYF

V gene: TRBV2
D gene: TRBD2
CDR3 length: 15
clone size: once
J gene: TRBJ2-7
CDR3 DNA: TGTGCCAGCAGTGAATTAGCGGGGGATATGTACGAGCAGTACTTC
CDR3 protein: CASSELAGDMYEQYF

V gene: TRBV6-2/TRBV6-3
D gene: .
CDR3 length: 15
clone size: .
J gene: TRBJ1-1
CDR3 DNA: TGTGCCAGCAGTTATGGGGGTAACCCAGACACTGAAGCTTTCTTT
CDR3 protein: CASSYGGNPDTEAFF

V gene: TRBV7-2
D gene: .
CDR3 length: 14
clone size: many
J gene: TRBJ2-7
CDR3 DNA: TGTGCCAGCAGCCTAGGGACCACCAACTACGAGCAGTACTTC
CDR3 protein: CASSLGTTNYEQYF

V gene: TRBV10-3
D gene: .
CDR3 length: 16
clone size: few
J gene: TRBJ1-6
CDR3 DNA: TGTGCCATCAGTGGAGCACCTGACAGCAATAATTCACCCCTCCACTTT
CDR3 protein: CAISGAPDSNNSPLHF

V gene: TRBV13
D gene: .
CDR3 length: 17
clone size: .
J gene: TRBJ1-1
CDR3 DNA: TGTGCCAGCAGCTTAGGCCTACTGGGGACTTTGAACACTGAAGCTTTCTTT
CDR3 protein: CASSLGLLGTLNTEAFF